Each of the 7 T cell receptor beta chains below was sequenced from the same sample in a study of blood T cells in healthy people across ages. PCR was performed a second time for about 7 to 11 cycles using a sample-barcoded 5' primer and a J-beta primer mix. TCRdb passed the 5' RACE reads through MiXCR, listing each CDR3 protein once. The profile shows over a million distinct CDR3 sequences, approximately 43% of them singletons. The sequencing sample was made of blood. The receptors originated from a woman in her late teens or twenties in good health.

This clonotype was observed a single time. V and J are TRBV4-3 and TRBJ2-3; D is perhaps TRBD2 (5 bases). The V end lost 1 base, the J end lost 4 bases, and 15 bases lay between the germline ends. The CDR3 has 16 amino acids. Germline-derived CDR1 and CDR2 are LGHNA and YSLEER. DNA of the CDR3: TGCGCCAGCAGCCAAGGTTTCGGGGTCGGTTCAGATACGCAGTATTTT. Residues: CASSQGFGVGSDTQYF.

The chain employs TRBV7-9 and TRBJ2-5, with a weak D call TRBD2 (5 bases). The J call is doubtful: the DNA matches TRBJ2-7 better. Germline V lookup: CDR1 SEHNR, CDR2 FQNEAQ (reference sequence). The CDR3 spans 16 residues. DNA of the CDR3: TGTGCCAGCAGCCATTGGTTTGGGCGGGCCAGCTACGAGCAGTACTTC. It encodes CASSHWFGRASYEQYF.

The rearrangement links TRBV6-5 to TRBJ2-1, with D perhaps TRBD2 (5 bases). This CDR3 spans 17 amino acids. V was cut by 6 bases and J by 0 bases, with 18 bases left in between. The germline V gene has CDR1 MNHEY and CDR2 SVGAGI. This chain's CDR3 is CASREVSGLSSYNEQFF. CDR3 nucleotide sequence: TGTGCCAGCAGGGAGGTGAGCGGATTAAGCTCCTACAATGAGCAGTTCTTC.

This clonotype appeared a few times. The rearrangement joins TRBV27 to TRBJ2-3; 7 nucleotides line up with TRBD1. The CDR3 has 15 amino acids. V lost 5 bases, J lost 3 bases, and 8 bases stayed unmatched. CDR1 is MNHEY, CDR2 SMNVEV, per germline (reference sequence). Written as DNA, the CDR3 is TGTGCCAGCAGTCTAGACAGGGTTGTAACAGATACGCAGTATTTT. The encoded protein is CASSLDRVVTDTQYF.

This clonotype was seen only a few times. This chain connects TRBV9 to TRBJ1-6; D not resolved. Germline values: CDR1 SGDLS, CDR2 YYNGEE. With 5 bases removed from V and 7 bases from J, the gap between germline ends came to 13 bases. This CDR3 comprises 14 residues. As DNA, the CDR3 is TGTGCCAGCAGAGCCCAAGCCGGGAATTCACCCCTCCACTTT. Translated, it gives CASRAQAGNSPLHF.

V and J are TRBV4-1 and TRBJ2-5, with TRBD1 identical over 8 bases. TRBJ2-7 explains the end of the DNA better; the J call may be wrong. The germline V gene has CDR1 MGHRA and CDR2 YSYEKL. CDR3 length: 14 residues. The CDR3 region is CASSQVQGEHEQYF. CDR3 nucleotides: TGCGCCAGCAGCCAAGTACAGGGGGAGCACGAGCAGTACTTC.

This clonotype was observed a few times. CDR3 protein: CASSLSQYPYNEQFF. CDR3 DNA sequence: TGTGCCAGCAGCTTAAGTCAATACCCCTACAATGAGCAGTTCTTC. V gene TRBV13 combines with J gene TRBJ2-1; D gene unclear. Germline V lookup: CDR1 PRHDT, CDR2 FYEKMQ (reference sequence). Trimming shortened V by 2 bases and J by 2 bases, and 10 bases separated the two germline ends. The CDR3 spans 15 residues.